The 13 T cell receptor beta chains below were found in one sample sequenced in a study of T-cell memory formation after mild COVID-19. MiXCR was run by TCRdb on the 5' RACE reads, yielding one entry per CDR3 protein. The sample lists fewer than 700,000 distinct CDR3 sequences; 18% were seen once. The sequencing input was PBMCs or a T cell subset sorted from them (not recorded which). The source of these receptors is an adult woman who had mild COVID-19 (a few samples of this study predate the infection). Cell type and time point are not known.

The chain is built from TRBV5-5 and TRBJ1-4, with 11 positions matching TRBD1. The CDR3 extends over 17 amino acids. V shed 4 bases and J 8 bases; nucleotides not matched to a gene: 13. CDR1 and CDR2 (germline): SGHKS, YYEKEE (reference sequence). CDR3 loop: CASSPGQGASLREKLFF. The CDR3 bases are TGTGCCAGCAGCCCCGGACAGGGGGCTTCTCTTCGGGAAAAACTGTTTTTT.

There are a few counts of this clonotype. This chain links TRBV30 with TRBJ1-2, with 8 bases aligning to TRBD1. The V and J ends lost 8 bases and 4 bases, in that order; junction bases with no gene match: 3. Germline V gives CDR1 GTSNPN, CDR2 SVGIG (reference sequence). This CDR3 region has 11 residues. This CDR3 reads CAATGGYGYTF. The CDR3 nucleotides read TGTGCCGCAACAGGGGGCTATGGCTACACCTTC.

This clonotype has more than one count but fewer than ten. V is TRBV20-1 and J is TRBJ2-2, with 7 bases matching TRBD1. CDR1 is DFQATT and CDR2 is SNEGSKA in the germline V gene (reference sequence). CDR3 length: 15 residues. The V and J ends lost 5 bases and 3 bases, in that order; junction bases with no gene match: 9. The CDR3 sequence: CSARTGSRDTGELFF. For the CDR3, the DNA is TGCAGTGCTCGGACAGGCAGTCGGGACACCGGGGAGCTGTTTTTT.

This clonotype occurred once. The chain employs TRBV30 and TRBJ2-7, with D possibly called TRBD1 or TRBD2 (6 bases each). CDR3 length equals 15 residues. Trimming took off 5 bases at V and 3 bases at J, with 20 bases between the two ends. Germline V CDR1 and CDR2: GTSNPN, SVGIG (reference sequence). The chain's CDR3 is CAWGARGPVDYEQYF. CDR3 DNA: TGTGCCTGGGGGGCCCGGGGGCCGGTGGACTACGAGCAGTACTTC.

V is TRBV7-6 and J is TRBJ2-7; either TRBD1 or TRBD2 may supply D (5 bases each). The V gene's germline CDR1 is SGHVS and CDR2 FNYEAQ. This CDR3 has 13 amino acids. V shed 5 bases and J shed 2 bases, with 10 bases lying between them. The CDR3 spells CASSGDGAYEQYF. The CDR3 region has the DNA TGTGCCAGCAGCGGGGACGGAGCCTACGAGCAGTACTTC.

This clonotype was detected only a few times. The chain carries TRBV2 and TRBJ2-1, with TRBD1 as a possible D gene (5 bases). CDR1 and CDR2 from the germline V gene are SNHLY and FYNNEI. V shed 1 base and J shed 12 bases, with 7 bases lying between them. The CDR3 contains 11 residues. CDR3 residues: CASSEVQAQFF. The CDR3 region has the DNA TGTGCCAGCAGTGAAGTACAGGCGCAGTTCTTC.

This chain uses TRBV7-8 with TRBJ2-5; 10 nucleotides line up with TRBD2. The CDR3 contains 14 residues. Germline CDR1 SGHVS, CDR2 FQNEAQ. The trim removed 5 bases at V and 5 bases at J, leaving 5 bases unmatched. CDR3 DNA: TGTGCCAGCAGCGCAGGACTAGCGGATGAGACCCAGTACTTC. It yields the protein CASSAGLADETQYF. The full variable domain, completed using reference TRBV7-8 and TRBJ2-5, is GAGVSQSPRYKVAKRGQDVALRCDPISGHVSLFWYQQALGQGPEFLTYFQNEAQLDKSGLPSDRFFAERPEGSVSTLKIQRTQQEDSAVYLCASSAGLADETQYFGPGTRLLVL.

In its sample, this clonotype was seen a few times. This chain joins TRBV27 and TRBJ2-7; TRBD2 agrees at 9 bases. V shed 6 bases and J 3 bases; nucleotides not matched to a gene: 6. CDR1 is MNHEY, CDR2 SMNVEV, per germline (reference sequence). The CDR3 spans 14 residues. The CDR3 loop reads CASRPGTSSYEQYF. In DNA form, the CDR3 reads TGTGCCAGCAGACCCGGGACTAGCAGCTACGAGCAGTACTTC.

The chain couples TRBV19 to TRBJ2-7; 9 bases map to TRBD1. The CDR3 extends over 15 amino acids. J lost 4 bases, V lost 3 bases, and 7 bases had no gene match. Germline V lookup: CDR1 LNHDA, CDR2 SQIVND (reference sequence). The CDR3 sequence: CASSMDRGFSYEQYF. CDR3 in DNA: TGTGCCAGTAGTATGGACAGGGGTTTCTCGTACGAGCAGTACTTC.

This clonotype was detected a few times. The gene calls are TRBV16 and TRBJ2-3; 12 bases match TRBD2. The CDR3 loop spans 20 amino acids. The germline gives CDR1 KGHSY, CDR2 FQNENV. J lost 2 bases, V lost 0 bases, and 12 bases had no gene match. CDR3 sequence reads: CASSQSIGGRTSGNTDTQYF. CDR3 in DNA: TGTGCCAGCAGCCAATCTATAGGCGGCCGGACTAGCGGGAACACAGATACGCAGTATTTT.

Regarding this clonotype: One end of the junction fails to match germline, which may point to a read error. V gene TRBV12-3 or TRBV12-4 combines with J gene TRBJ1-2, with 10 bases that match TRBD1. This CDR3 is 14 amino acids long. CDR3 amino acids: CASSLATGGASRAF. The CDR3 bases are TGTGCCAGCAGTCTAGCGACAGGGGGCGCGTCGAGGGCCTTC.

This clonotype was detected a few times. The V and J genes are TRBV7-9 and TRBJ2-1, with 8 bases lining up with TRBD2. Germline V gene sequence: CDR1 SEHNR, CDR2 FQNEAQ (reference sequence). Unmatched junction bases numbered 9, after V lost 5 bases and J lost 15 bases. The CDR3 covers 12 residues. The CDR3 protein is CASSRSGGRAFF. The CDR3 DNA follows: TGTGCCAGCAGCCGGTCGGGGGGGAGGGCGTTCTTC.

The chain recombines TRBV3-1 with TRBJ2-3, with TRBD2 matching over 7 bases. V dropped 2 bases and J dropped 0; count of bases not matched to a gene: 11. This CDR3 comprises 18 residues. Looked up from germline, CDR1 is LGHDT and CDR2 is YNNKEL (reference sequence). CDR3 sequence reads: CASSQIGSAGASTDTQYF. The CDR3 DNA is TGTGCCAGCAGCCAAATAGGATCGGCGGGAGCAAGCACAGATACGCAGTATTTT.